This T cell receptor beta chain was identified during a study of naive and memory T cell subsets (dated by TCRdb to about 2017). The study in broad terms: Sorted naive and memory T cell subsets from peripheral blood were analyzed in the study using a UMI-based, open-source pipeline for TCR alpha and beta sequencing. Complete agreement was observed between the functional CMV T cell responses and the IgG serology results. RNA was DNase-treated and reverse transcribed with TCR constant-region primers, mostly using SuperScript III.

TCR alpha and beta chain libraries were amplified separately from the second PCR step onward. CMV status of each donor was established by measuring IFNgamma production from CD4+ T cells after fresh PBMCs were stimulated overnight with CMV viral lysate. Miltenyi beads were used first to positively select CD4 T cells, and CD8 T cells were then positively selected from the CD4-negative fraction. Cells stained for CD3, CD4, CD8, CD45RA, CD27 and a live/dead dye were sorted on a BD Aria II into four subsets by CD45RA and CD27. Blood came from a few healthy volunteers, each fractionated into CD4 and CD8 T cells and then into four differentiation subsets. About 110 ml of peripheral blood was collected from each donor, and PBMC were isolated by Ficoll-Paque PLUS density-gradient centrifugation. Sorted cells were lysed in RLT buffer, and RNA was extracted with a Qiagen RNeasy kit and stored at -80°C. Trimming costs V 6 bases and J 4 bases, and their ends lie 17 bases apart. From its cysteine to its phenylalanine, the CDR3 spans 14 amino acids. Just the 42-base CDR3 DNA is kept, in frame starting at base 1. Reading the germline V gene gives CDR1 SQVTM and CDR2 ANQGSEA.

The protocol used for the library was UMI-ligation and nested PCR. The beta constant-region primer consisted of an equimolar mixture of two oligonucleotides that together covered TRBC1 and TRBC2. Four rounds of PCR were used to amplify ligated cDNA, with nested alpha and beta constant-region primers being used together with the SP2 primer. A single-stranded oligonucleotide bearing the SP2 primer plus a 12-nucleotide UMI was ligated onto the 3' end of the cDNA by T4 RNA ligase 1. The ligation reaction was kept at 16 degrees C for about 19-25 hours. PCR2 was typically performed as a SYBR Green qPCR and was stopped at a predetermined threshold so that over-amplification was prevented. Agencourt AMPure XP magnetic beads were used for all purifications after the first. Library amounts were measured by Qubit and library quality was assessed on a TapeStation, where the main peak was expected at around 650 bp. Pooled libraries were sequenced on an Illumina MiSeq using v2 2x251 paired-end kits, and typically about 0.95-2.1 million reads were obtained per sample. Each sample was pooled at 4 nM, and roughly 5-7% PhiX was included to help cluster recognition. As for how the authors treated the data: Decombinator assigned V and J genes to Demultiplexor-processed FASTQ reads by tag matching, allowing a single base-pair mismatch. By using UMIs, Collapsinator corrected both sequencing errors and the frequency errors caused by PCR heterogeneity. TCRs were translated and CDR3s were extracted from the conserved cysteine to the FGXG phenylalanine by CDR3Translator, with non-productive sequences being flagged. Gini, Shannon entropy and inverse Simpson indices were calculated on repertoires that had been subsampled to equal numbers of UMI-defined TCRs. Within the linear range, a power law was fitted by maximum likelihood to the distributions of clonotype abundance. On one naive CD8 sample, the pipeline and MIGEC gave similar UMI counts, unique TCR numbers and clonal distributions. In one analysis, naive TCRs also found in any memory subset of the same donor were removed from the naive repertoire. A set of roughly 6,600 CMV-associated CDR3 sequences, compiled from VDJdb and a published dataset, was used to search the repertoires. The raw public reads went through TCRdb reprocessing: fastp at Q25, MiXCR clone calling, in-frame beta chains kept. Rows with one shared CDR3 protein collapse into an entry with the most common genes and DNA. TCRdb's processing, not the authors' own work, is the source of the V and J calls. The sample table holds approximately 150,000 distinct CDR3 sequences, of which roughly 22% were seen once. In total, the top ten clones hold about 0.11% of the sample.

General findings and caveats noted by the study authors: The repertoire findings for the naive and memory subsets could not be validated, as no ground truth was available. Following error correction, more than 95% of naive TCR sequences occurred only once, which made naive abundance distributions much steeper than those of memory subsets. Single alpha or beta chain sequences, rather than paired alpha/beta receptors, were used to define clonotypes. TCR abundance followed a power law with an exponent that was different for naive and memory subsets but consistent across the three individuals. RNA-based TCR counts may be influenced by expression changes linked to T cell activation and differentiation. Gini index rose and Shannon and inverse Simpson diversity fell from naive through CM, EM and EMRA in both CD4 and CD8 cells. A few larger clonotypes were found in naive repertoires, especially CD8, and these larger clonotypes were possibly memory cells re-expressing CD45RA.

This clonotype was seen ten or more times. Its antigen is not yet known. No qualities accompany the bases; no much larger clone lies one base away. The TCR sequence derives from a human donor in good health. What was sequenced was naive CD4+ T cells from blood. What this sample's cell subset or site label stands for: naive T cells, CD45RA high CD27+. The receptor chain draws on TRBV29-1 and TRBJ2-3; TRBD1 is a possible D gene, resting on 6 matching bases. The CDR3 region has the sequence CSVGAWIKADTQYF. The nucleotide sequence is given as TGCAGCGTGGGGGCCTGGATAAAGGCAGATACGCAGTATTTT.